Listed below are T cell receptor beta chains from one sample, sequenced in a study of graft-versus-host responses after intestinal transplantation. Profiled with immunoSEQ multiplex PCR; TCRdb holds only in-frame clones, not every one. The table records fewer than 95,000 clones, about 92% of them present only once. These receptors are not linked to any known antigen. The input for sequencing was unstimulated CD8+ T cells sorted from spleen or lymph node cells, taken before intestinal transplant. The receptors were gathered from a human donor who received an intestinal transplant. Each CDR3 is given with its conserved first and last residue. The order of the fields is V gene, D gene, J gene, clone size, CDR3 DNA, CDR3 protein. The D gene is left open where the match is weak. Clone sizes are given selectively: once, few, many, or a class where the clone is expanded.

TRBV4-3,TRBD2,TRBJ2-2,-,TGCGCCAGCAGCCAATATGTGGCGGTAGCGGGCTTTACCGGGGAGCTGTTTTTT,CASSQYVAVAGFTGELFF
TRBV30,TRBD1,TRBJ1-1,-,TGTGCCTGGGATCGGACAGGCAGTGAAGCTTTCTTT,CAWDRTGSEAFF
TRBV4-3,TRBD1,TRBJ1-5,-,TGCGCCAGCAGCCACGATACAGGGGGGGATCAGCCCCAGCATTTT,CASSHDTGGDQPQHF
TRBV11-3,TRBD2,TRBJ2-2,-,TGTGCCAGCAGCGCCACCGGACTAGCGGGGCGCCCCGGGGAGCTGTTTTTT,CASSATGLAGRPGELFF
TRBV6-5,TRBD1,TRBJ1-2,-,TGTGCCAGCAGTTACTCGACAGGGAACTATGGCTACACCTTC,CASSYSTGNYGYTF
TRBV7-9,TRBD2,TRBJ2-5,-,TGTGCCAGCAGCTTAGACGGGGGAGGGGAGACCCAGTACTTC,CASSLDGGGETQYF
TRBV27,-,TRBJ2-5,-,TGTGCCAGCTCAGGGGCAGGGACCCTCCAAGAGACCCAGTACTTC,CASSGAGTLQETQYF
TRBV27,TRBD2,TRBJ2-3,-,TGTGCCAGCAGTGTCGGGGGGAGCACAGATACGCAGTATTTT,CASSVGGSTDTQYF
TRBV2,TRBD1,TRBJ2-7,-,TGTGCCGTACCGAGCGTGGGACAGGGGGGGGACGAGCAGTACTTC,CAVPSVGQGGDEQYF
TRBV4-1,-,TRBJ1-2,-,TGCGCCAGCAGCCAAGTGGCCCAGAACAAACAATCCTACTATGGCTACACCTTC,CASSQVAQNKQSYYGYTF
TRBV7-9,-,TRBJ1-1,-,TGTGCCAGCAGCTTAGAGCGTTTAAACACTGAAGCTTTCTTT,CASSLERLNTEAFF
TRBV27,-,TRBJ1-3,large,TGTGCCAGCAGTTTATCGTGGGGGACAGGAAACACCATATATTTT,CASSLSWGTGNTIYF
TRBV30,TRBD2,TRBJ2-3,-,TGTGCCTGGAGCCGGACTAGTATGGCCACAGATACGCAGTATTTT,CAWSRTSMATDTQYF
TRBV27,-,TRBJ2-1,-,TGTGCCAGCAGTTTATCGCGGGGCTTTCGGTACAATGAGCAGTTCTTC,CASSLSRGFRYNEQFF